This T cell receptor (beta chain) was captured in a study of Ad26.COV2.S vaccination and SARS-CoV-2 variants. Study-level points and caveats: Participants in the vaccine arm had higher spike-specific TCR breadth; placebo recipients had lower. Following vaccination, spike-specific CD8+ and CD4+ T cell responses reportedly exhibited substantial breadth. TCR breadth and depth analyses may have underestimated total T cell responses. Recipients of vaccine and of placebo showed similar breadth of their non-spike TCR repertoires.

To note about this clone: Antigen specificity is unknown.

Some clones are missing from TCRdb's copy, which holds only in-frame ones; the method was immunoSEQ multiplex PCR. This sample has around 100,000 clones, with around three quarters found just once. J lost 0 bases, V lost 3 bases, and 2 bases had no gene match. This CDR3 comprises 16 residues. Germline CDR1 is ENHRY and CDR2 is SYGVKD. The chain has TRBV10-3 and TRBJ2-2, with TRBD2 identical over 9 bases. The sequence was obtained from a human donor who had recovered from COVID-19. Sequenced here: peripheral blood, sampled after recovery from COVID-19. CDR3 protein: CAISEERGANTGELFF. CDR3 nucleotides: TGTGCCATCAGTGAAGAGCGGGGGGCGAACACCGGGGAGCTGTTTTTT.